This T cell receptor beta chain was sequenced during a study of liver allograft versus peripheral blood T cells. Study-level background: Comparisons were made between T cell receptor repertoires found in transplanted livers and those circulating in recipients' peripheral blood. Findings and limits, study-wide: As reported, T cell receptor repertoires inside liver allografts differed from those present in peripheral blood.

Using its own MiXCR run on the reads, TCRdb lists one record per CDR3 protein. Altogether 8,000 or so distinct CDR3 sequences are present, 15% to 20% being singletons, with the ten largest covering under 6%. CDR1 is LNHNV, CDR2 YYDKDF, per germline (reference sequence). CDR3 length: 13 residues. V lost 8 bases, J lost 4 bases, and 14 bases lay in between. This clonotype is categorized as medium-sized (0.01 to 0.1%). What it binds is unknown. The V gene is TRBV15, the J gene TRBJ2-5; D gene uncertain. The receptor was derived from a human patient who had a liver transplant. A share of the T cells may be of graft donor origin. CDR3 coding DNA: TGTGCCACCTCTGGCGCTAGGGTAGAGACCCAGTACTTC. It specifies CATSGARVETQYF.